The present TCR beta chain was sequenced within a study of T-cell reconstitution after alpha-beta-depleted transplantation in children. Overall study results and limits: Among T cells one year after transplant, newly produced cells accounted for most counts and diversity. In patients about two months after transplant, alpha-beta T cells reportedly arose from several hundred expanded graft clones.

Many counts were recorded for this clonotype. The antigen is undetermined. For TCRbeta, the library was prepared with unique molecular identifiers. TCRdb re-called the PCR reads with MiXCR, one entry per CDR3 protein. The sample gives tens of thousands of distinct CDR3 sequences, 6.4% of which show up once; about a quarter is in the top ten. This receptor was obtained from a child less than two years old who had a stem cell transplant for acute myeloid leukemia, so the T cells may come from the graft donor. This specimen consisted of peripheral blood, obtained 60 days after TCRalphabeta/CD19-depleted stem cell transplant.

This chain's CDR3 is CASSYFWSKDPYEQYF. Here the CDR3 DNA reads TGTGCCAGCAGTTACTTTTGGAGTAAGGATCCCTACGAGCAGTACTTC. The chain employs TRBV6-5 and TRBJ2-7; D call uncertain. In germline, CDR1 is MNHEY, CDR2 SVGAGI. The CDR3 length is 16 residues. Trimming shortened V by 1 base and J by 2 bases, and 15 bases separated the two germline ends.